Each of the 20 T cell receptor beta chains below was sequenced from the same sample in a study of T cells after posttransplantation cyclophosphamide. TCRdb's table, derived via immunoSEQ multiplex PCR, lists solely in-frame clones and lacks some. The sample lists 20,000 to 25,000 clones; approximately 97% were seen once. The naive gate required viable CD3+CD4+ or CD3+CD8+ cells with CCR7+CD45RA+CD45RO-CD95-CD27+CD28+ phenotype. Sequenced material: naive CD4+ T cells sorted from PBMCs. These receptors were obtained from a middle-aged man in good health, CMV-negative, and a related stem cell transplant donor.

The V gene is TRBV7-9, the J gene TRBJ1-2; a possible D gene is TRBD1 (6 bases). The CDR3 extends over 12 amino acids. The V and J ends lost 5 bases and 4 bases respectively, with 8 bases between them. The V gene's germline CDR1 is SEHNR and CDR2 FQNEAQ (reference sequence). In nucleotides, the CDR3 is TGTGCCAGCAGCCTGGACAGCTATGGCTACACCTTC. Encoded protein: CASSLDSYGYTF. Variable domain in full (rest from reference TRBV7-9 and TRBJ1-2): DTGVSQNPRHKITKRGQNVTFRCDPISEHNRLYWYRQTLGQGPEFLTYFQNEAQLEKSRLLSDRFSAERPKGSFSTLEIQRTEQGDSAMYLCASSLDSYGYTFGSGTRLTVV.

The V and J genes are TRBV30 and TRBJ2-1; D gene unclear. Germline lookup yields CDR1 GTSNPN and CDR2 SVGIG (reference sequence). The CDR3 sequence is 13 residues long. Trimming took off 3 bases at V and 0 bases at J, with 6 bases between the two ends. Here the CDR3 DNA reads TGTGCCTGGAGAGCCGACTCCTACAATGAGCAGTTCTTC. Translated: CAWRADSYNEQFF.

The count of this clone is one. The rearrangement uses TRBV5-1 and TRBJ1-2; TRBD1 matches 9 bases. The V gene's germline CDR1 is SGHRS and CDR2 YFSETQ. Germline trimming cut 0 bases from V and 8 bases from J; bases unmatched to any gene: 5. This CDR3 has 14 residues. The CDR3 DNA follows: TGCGCCAGCAGCTTGGGGGACAGGGCGGGCGGCTACACCTTC. Its protein is CASSLGDRAGGYTF.

The chain couples TRBV4-3 to TRBJ1-3, with D perhaps TRBD1 (6 bases). The CDR3 sequence is 15 residues long. Between the trimmed V and J ends, which lost 1 base and 0 bases, there was a span of 7 bases. CDR1 LGHNA and CDR2 YSLEER come from the germline V gene. CDR3 nucleotide sequence: TGCGCCAGCAGCCAAGTAGGGGGCTCTGGAAACACCATATATTTT. This sequence encodes CASSQVGGSGNTIYF.

V is TRBV7-8 and J is TRBJ2-1, with TRBD2 matching over 10 bases. The CDR3 runs 15 residues. Germline V gene lookup returns CDR1 SGHVS and CDR2 FQNEAQ. V lost 1 base, J lost 9 bases, and 6 bases stayed unmatched. The DNA of the CDR3 is TGTGCCAGCAGCTTAGGAGCGGGGGGGCATGTTGAGCAGTTCTTC. Residues: CASSLGAGGHVEQFF.

This sequence joins TRBV25-1 and TRBJ2-5; 8 bases are shared with TRBD1. Germline CDR1 reads MGHDK; CDR2 reads SYGVNS. This CDR3 comprises 16 residues. With V trimmed by 5 bases and J by 4 bases, 12 bases remained unmatched. The CDR3 bases are TGTGCCAGCAGTCATGCCGGACAGGGTGAGAGAGAGACCCAGTACTTC. Translating gives CASSHAGQGERETQYF.

The chain combines TRBV27 with TRBJ1-5; D is perhaps TRBD1 (5 bases). The CDR3 length is 15 residues. Germline V gives CDR1 MNHEY, CDR2 SMNVEV (reference sequence). Trimming removed 3 bases at V and 4 bases at J, with 13 bases between. In DNA form, the CDR3 reads TGTGCCAGCAGTTTTGAAGGGGCACATAATCAGCCCCAGCATTTT. It is translated as CASSFEGAHNQPQHF.

The chain has TRBV7-9 and TRBJ2-5, with 9 nucleotides matching TRBD2. V dropped 1 base and J dropped 2; count of bases not matched to a gene: 2. CDR1 is SEHNR and CDR2 is FQNEAQ in the germline V gene (reference sequence). This CDR3 comprises 15 residues. CDR3 residues: CASSLGLAGQETQYF. The CDR3 DNA reads as TGTGCCAGCAGCTTAGGGCTAGCGGGGCAAGAGACCCAGTACTTC.

This rearrangement joins TRBV7-2 to TRBJ1-5; possible D gene TRBD1, 5 bases. Looked up from germline, CDR1 is SGHTA and CDR2 is FQGNSA. Trimming pared 1 base from V and 2 bases from J, leaving 9 bases between. The CDR3 sequence is 15 residues long. The CDR3 here is CASSLGGGGNQPQHF. The DNA for the CDR3 is TGTGCCAGCAGCTTAGGGGGGGGTGGCAATCAGCCCCAGCATTTT.

The chain links TRBV9 to TRBJ1-1; a possible D gene is TRBD1 (5 bases). Germline V gene data show CDR1 as SGDLS and CDR2 as YYNGEE. V dropped 0 bases and J dropped 2 bases, with 11 bases sitting between them. The CDR3 spans 15 residues. The CDR3 here is CASSVAGQGNTEAFF. The CDR3 DNA reads as TGTGCCAGCAGCGTAGCTGGGCAGGGAAACACTGAAGCTTTCTTT.

This clone showed up just once. The chain recombines TRBV19 with TRBJ2-7; 13 bases fit TRBD2. The CDR3 extends over 14 amino acids. The germline V gene has CDR1 LNHDA and CDR2 SQIVND (reference sequence). V shed 4 bases, J shed 4 bases, and the junction held 1 base outside the gene matches. This CDR3 is CASSRTSGSYEQYF. For the CDR3, the DNA is TGTGCCAGTAGTAGGACTAGCGGGAGTTACGAGCAGTACTTC.

V gene TRBV9 combines with J gene TRBJ2-7; TRBD1 aligns across 8 bases. The CDR3 length is 19 residues. Per the germline V gene, CDR1 is SGDLS and CDR2 is YYNGEE. Trimming took 0 bases from V and 0 from J; bases not matched to a gene: 14. Written as DNA, the CDR3 is TGTGCCAGCAGCGTAGAGCTGAGAGGACAGGGAAGGAGCTCCTACGAGCAGTACTTC. Protein sequence: CASSVELRGQGRSSYEQYF.

The chain employs TRBV5-4 and TRBJ2-2, with D possibly matching TRBD1 (7 bases). V was shortened by 0 bases and J by 6 bases, with 12 bases between the two germline ends. CDR1 and CDR2 from the germline V gene are SGHNT and YYREEE (reference sequence). The CDR3 consists of 15 residues. CDR3 nucleotide sequence: TGTGCCAGCAGCTTGGATGTCAGGGGGGCCGGGGAGCTGTTTTTT. Translated, it gives CASSLDVRGAGELFF.

The V call is TRBV29-1, the J call TRBJ1-4; D not resolved. Germline values: CDR1 SQVTM, CDR2 ANQGSEA. V was cut by 2 bases and J by 5 bases, with 9 bases left in between. This CDR3 spans 13 amino acids. CDR3 protein: CSVEMRGNEKLFF. CDR3 sequence (DNA): TGCAGCGTTGAAATGCGGGGAAATGAAAAACTGTTTTTT.

The chain joins TRBV9 to TRBJ2-3, with 10 bases aligning to TRBD2. Looked up from germline, CDR1 is SGDLS and CDR2 is YYNGEE. V shed 8 bases, J shed 4 bases, and the junction held 7 bases outside the gene matches. The CDR3 covers 14 residues. The CDR3 region is CASSPGLASDTQYF. The CDR3 DNA reads TGTGCCAGTAGCCCGGGACTAGCGTCAGATACGCAGTATTTT.

The chain is built from TRBV7-2 and TRBJ1-5, with unresolved D. The V gene's germline CDR1 is SGHTA and CDR2 FQGNSA. CDR3 length: 17 residues. The V end was cut by 1 base, the J end by 0 bases, with 13 bases between. The CDR3 DNA sequence: TGTGCCAGCAGCTTAGATAGGGAGCCAAATAGCAATCAGCCCCAGCATTTT. It translates to CASSLDREPNSNQPQHF.

Written as DNA, the CDR3 is TGCGCCAGCAGCTTGGCCACGGGGGAAGGTGGCTACACCTTC. Translated: CASSLATGEGGYTF. The V gene is TRBV5-1, the J gene TRBJ1-2; D might be TRBD1 (5 bases). The CDR3 totals 14 residues. Trimming pared 0 bases from V and 7 bases from J, leaving 13 bases between. Germline lookup yields CDR1 SGHRS and CDR2 YFSETQ. The whole variable domain, remainder taken from reference TRBV5-1 and TRBJ1-2, is KAGVTQTPRYLIKTRGQQVTLSCSPISGHRSVSWYQQTPGQGLQFLFEYFSETQRNKGNFPGRFSGRQFSNSRSEMNVSTLELGDSALYLCASSLATGEGGYTFGSGTRLTVV.

The sample holds one count of this clone. The J gene is TRBJ2-1, the V gene TRBV11-2, with a tentative D call TRBD2 (6 bases). This CDR3 is built from 16 residues. The germline V gene encodes CDR1 SGHAT and CDR2 FQNNGV. Trimming took off 5 bases at V and 12 bases at J, with 26 bases between the two ends. The CDR3 is CASSPYSGPPPPGQFF. Written as DNA, the CDR3 is TGTGCCAGCAGCCCTTATAGCGGCCCCCCCCCGCCGGGGCAGTTCTTC. The whole variable domain, filled in from reference TRBV11-2 and TRBJ2-1, reads EAGVAQSPRYKIIEKRQSVAFWCNPISGHATLYWYQQILGQGPKLLIQFQNNGVVDDSQLPKDRFSAERLKGVDSTLKIQPAKLEDSAVYLCASSPYSGPPPPGQFFGPGTRLTVL.

The chain employs TRBV19 and TRBJ2-3, with 13 bases lining up with TRBD2. Trimming took 7 bases from V and 3 from J; bases not matched to a gene: 4. This CDR3 spans 15 amino acids. Per the germline V gene, CDR1 is LNHDA and CDR2 is SQIVND (reference sequence). This CDR3 is CASTGTSGTTDTQYF. DNA of the CDR3: TGTGCCAGTACCGGGACTAGCGGGACGACAGATACGCAGTATTTT.

The chain carries TRBV19 and TRBJ2-3; 12 positions match TRBD2. V lost 7 bases and J lost 1; bases outside the gene matches: 3. From germline, CDR1 is LNHDA and CDR2 SQIVND (reference sequence). This CDR3 has 15 amino acids. The DNA of the CDR3 is TGTGCCAGTACCAGGACTAGCGGGGGCACAGATACGCAGTATTTT. The encoded protein is CASTRTSGGTDTQYF.